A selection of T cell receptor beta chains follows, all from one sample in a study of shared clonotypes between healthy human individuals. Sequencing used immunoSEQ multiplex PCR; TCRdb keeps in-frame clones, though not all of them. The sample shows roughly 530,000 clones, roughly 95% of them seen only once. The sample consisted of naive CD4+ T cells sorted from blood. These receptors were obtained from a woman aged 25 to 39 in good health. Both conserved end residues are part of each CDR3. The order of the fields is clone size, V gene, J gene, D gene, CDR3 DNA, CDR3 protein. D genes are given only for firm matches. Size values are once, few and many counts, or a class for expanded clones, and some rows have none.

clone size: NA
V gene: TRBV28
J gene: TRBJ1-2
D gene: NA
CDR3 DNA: TGTGCCAGCAGTTTAAAGGCACCTCATGGCTACACCTTC
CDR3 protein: CASSLKAPHGYTF

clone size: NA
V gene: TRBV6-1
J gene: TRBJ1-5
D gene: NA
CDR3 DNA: TGTGCCAGCAGTCCCACATTTTGGGGAAATCAGCCCCAGCATTTT
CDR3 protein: CASSPTFWGNQPQHF

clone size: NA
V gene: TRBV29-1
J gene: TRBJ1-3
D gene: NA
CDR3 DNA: TGCAGCGCTCTGGGGTCGGCTGGAAACACCATATATTTT
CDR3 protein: CSALGSAGNTIYF

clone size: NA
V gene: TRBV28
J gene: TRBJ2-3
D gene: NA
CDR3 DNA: TGTGCCAGCAGTCCACAGACTGGACGCACAGATACGCAGTATTTT
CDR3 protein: CASSPQTGRTDTQYF

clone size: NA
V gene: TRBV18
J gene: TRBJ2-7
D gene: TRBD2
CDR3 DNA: TGTGCCAGCTCACCACCGGGGATAGCGGGAGGTAGCTACGAGCAGTACTTC
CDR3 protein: CASSPPGIAGGSYEQYF

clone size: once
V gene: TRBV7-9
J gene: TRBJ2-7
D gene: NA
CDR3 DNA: TGTGCCAGCAGCTTAGGGGGGGCGGCGACGCAGTACTTC
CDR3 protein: CASSLGGAATQYF

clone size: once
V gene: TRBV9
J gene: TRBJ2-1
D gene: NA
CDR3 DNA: TGTGCCAGCAGCGAAACAGGGTTCCCAAATGAGCAGTTCTTC
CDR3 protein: CASSETGFPNEQFF

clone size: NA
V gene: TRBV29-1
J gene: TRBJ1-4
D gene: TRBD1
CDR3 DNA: TGCAGCGTTTCATGGGACAGCATTAATGAAAAACTGTTTTTT
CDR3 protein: CSVSWDSINEKLFF

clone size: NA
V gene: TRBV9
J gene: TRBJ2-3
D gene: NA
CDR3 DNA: TGTGCCAGCAGCGTAGAGCGGGATACGCAGTATTTT
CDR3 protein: CASSVERDTQYF

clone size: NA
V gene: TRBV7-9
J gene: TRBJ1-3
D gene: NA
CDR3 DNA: TGTGCCAGCAGCAGCCCAGGCGACTTGAGCTCTGGAAACACCATATATTTT
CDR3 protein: CASSSPGDLSSGNTIYF

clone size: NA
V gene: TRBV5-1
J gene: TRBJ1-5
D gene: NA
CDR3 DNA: TGCGCCAGCAGCTTGGACGGCGGGTCGCAGCCCCAGCATTTT
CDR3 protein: CASSLDGGSQPQHF